A selection of T cell receptor beta chains follows, all from one sample in a study of cytomegalovirus exposure and HLA in healthy donors. TCRdb keeps only in-frame clones here, not all; method: immunoSEQ multiplex PCR. The data show roughly 310,000 clones, 88% seen once. The sample consisted of PBMCs. Every receptor here comes from a young man in good health and CMV-seronegative. Both conserved end residues are trimmed from each CDR3. Fields, in order: V gene, J gene, CDR3 protein.

TRBV25-1	TRBJ2-1	ASSEYRLAGDNEQF
TRBV5-1	TRBJ1-2	ASSLAGTEYGYT
TRBV7-9	TRBJ2-1	ASSFGMLAGGYNEQF
TRBV4-1	TRBJ1-6	ASSQGFDMTSPLH
TRBV21-1	TRBJ2-5	ASSGQQETQY
TRBV19	TRBJ2-1	ASRDFSSYNEQF
TRBV7-8	TRBJ2-7	ASSLLRSYEQY
TRBV14	TRBJ1-1	ASSLYRGLNTEAF
TRBV10-2	TRBJ1-6	AGKDRGDSPLH
TRBV5-1	TRBJ1-2	ASSPIGTGSYGYT
TRBV5-1	TRBJ1-1	ASSWGTGPMNTEAF
TRBV18	TRBJ1-4	ASSPGQGDEKLF
TRBV19	TRBJ2-7	ASSISRGLNEQY
TRBV23-1	TRBJ1-2	ASRLVRTGFFYGYT
TRBV11-2	TRBJ1-1	ASSSLTGYTEAF
TRBV2	TRBJ2-3	ASRGTSGGSSTDTQY
TRBV25-1	TRBJ1-3	ASSRGFSLSGNTIY
TRBV6-5	TRBJ1-4	ASKGQGNEKLF
TRBV29-1	TRBJ2-5	SVETGGETQY
TRBV27	TRBJ2-7	ASGERVTGRQY
TRBV2	TRBJ1-2	ASRRTGDYGYT
TRBV9	TRBJ1-2	ASTLDEGRSGYT
TRBV7-2	TRBJ2-7	ASSLAGRVGKTSYEQY
TRBV15	TRBJ2-7	ATSRDYGQGSFYEQY
TRBV6-1	TRBJ1-1	ASRPLPTQGTEAF
TRBV6-6	TRBJ2-3	ASRQSGGFLTDTQY
TRBV6-6	TRBJ1-1	ASSPRDRDPNTEAF
TRBV19	TRBJ2-5	ASSSPGWGGETQY
TRBV7-9	TRBJ2-3	ASSPIWTETDTQY
TRBV5-6	TRBJ1-1	ASSIRDRVKTEAF
TRBV5-1	TRBJ2-6	ASSFIRVGSGANVLT
TRBV11-2	TRBJ2-1	ASSFGTTFSYNEQF
TRBV4-2	TRBJ2-7	ASSLEQGSSYEQY
TRBV7-9	TRBJ2-3	ASSLDRVGDTQY
TRBV5-4	TRBJ1-5	ASSSGWGQQPQH
TRBV11-3	TRBJ2-1	ASSLLGHDNEQF
TRBV14	TRBJ2-1	ASSVRPQRGIYEQF
TRBV9	TRBJ2-6	ASSSDSSGANVLT
TRBV7-9	TRBJ2-5	ASSGLGRETQY
TRBV5-5	TRBJ2-6	ASSRGLVSGANVLT
TRBV2	TRBJ1-3	ASSEAPSSRGNTIY
TRBV9	TRBJ2-1	ASSVEPGSSYNEQF
TRBV27	TRBJ1-1	ASRQGGTEAF
TRBV2	TRBJ2-3	ASAGGPDIADTQY
TRBV29-1	TRBJ2-3	SVGADTQY
TRBV7-9	TRBJ1-2	ASSPNLYGYT
TRBV4-1	TRBJ2-1	ASSQVWSGASYNEQF
TRBV4-3	TRBJ2-3	ASSQGGGSTDTQY
TRBV19	TRBJ2-7	ASSDRLYEQY
TRBV5-1	TRBJ1-2	ASSSTGFTI
TRBV15	TRBJ2-7	ATSRGSGTPYEQY
TRBV29-1	TRBJ1-1	SGRVVGNTEAF
TRBV5-1	TRBJ1-1	ASSLDRGVGGTEAF